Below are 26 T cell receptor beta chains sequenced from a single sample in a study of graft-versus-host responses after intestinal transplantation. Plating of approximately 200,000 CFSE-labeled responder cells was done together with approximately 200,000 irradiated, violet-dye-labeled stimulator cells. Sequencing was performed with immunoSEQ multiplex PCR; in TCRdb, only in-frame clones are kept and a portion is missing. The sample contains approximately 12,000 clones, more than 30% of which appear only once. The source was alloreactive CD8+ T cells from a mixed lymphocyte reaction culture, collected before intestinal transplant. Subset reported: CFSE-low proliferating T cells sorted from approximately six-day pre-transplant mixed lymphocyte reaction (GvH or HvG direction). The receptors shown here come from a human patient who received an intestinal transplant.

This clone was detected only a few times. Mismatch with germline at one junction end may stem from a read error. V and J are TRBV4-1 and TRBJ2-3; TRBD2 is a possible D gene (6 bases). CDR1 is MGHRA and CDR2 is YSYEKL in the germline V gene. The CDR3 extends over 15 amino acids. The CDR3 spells CASSQEGTSTDTQYF. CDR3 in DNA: TGTGCCAGCAGCCAAGAGGGGACTAGCACAGATACGCAGTATTTT.

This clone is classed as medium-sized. DNA for the CDR3: TGTGCCAGCAGTTCCATCAGACAACACGAGCAGTACTTC. Protein: CASSSIRQHEQYF. The rearrangement links TRBV27 to TRBJ2-7; unclear D gene. Germline CDR1 and CDR2: MNHEY and SMNVEV (reference sequence). The CDR3 covers 13 residues. Trimming removed 4 bases from V and 5 bases from J, with 12 bases in between.

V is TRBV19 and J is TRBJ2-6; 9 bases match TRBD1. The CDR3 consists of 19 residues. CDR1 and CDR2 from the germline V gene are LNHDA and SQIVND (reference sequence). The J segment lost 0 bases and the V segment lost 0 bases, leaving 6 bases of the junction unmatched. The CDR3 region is CASSIETGGIGSGANVLTF. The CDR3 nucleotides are TGTGCCAGTAGTATAGAGACAGGGGGTATTGGCTCTGGGGCCAACGTCCTGACTTTC.

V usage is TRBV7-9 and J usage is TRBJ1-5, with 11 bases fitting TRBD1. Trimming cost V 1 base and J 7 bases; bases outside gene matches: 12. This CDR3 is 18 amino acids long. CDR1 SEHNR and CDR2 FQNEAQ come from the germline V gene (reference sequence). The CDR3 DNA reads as TGTGCCAGCAGCTTAGAACCGGGACAGGGGGTCAGAGGCCAGCCCCAGCATTTT. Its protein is CASSLEPGQGVRGQPQHF.

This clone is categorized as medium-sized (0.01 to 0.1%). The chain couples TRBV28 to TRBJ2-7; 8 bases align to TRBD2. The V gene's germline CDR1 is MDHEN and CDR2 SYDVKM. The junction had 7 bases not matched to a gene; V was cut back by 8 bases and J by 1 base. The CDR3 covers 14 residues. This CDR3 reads CASRGASGSYEQYF. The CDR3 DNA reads TGTGCCAGCCGAGGGGCTAGCGGGTCCTACGAGCAGTACTTC.

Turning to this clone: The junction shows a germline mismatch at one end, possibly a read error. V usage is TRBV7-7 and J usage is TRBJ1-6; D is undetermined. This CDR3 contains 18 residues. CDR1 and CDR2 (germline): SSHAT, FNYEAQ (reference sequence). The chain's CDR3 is CASSYPSGSPSRNSPLHF. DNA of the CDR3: TGTGCTAGCAGCTATCCTTCCGGGTCCCCAAGCAGGAATTCACCCCTCCACTTT.

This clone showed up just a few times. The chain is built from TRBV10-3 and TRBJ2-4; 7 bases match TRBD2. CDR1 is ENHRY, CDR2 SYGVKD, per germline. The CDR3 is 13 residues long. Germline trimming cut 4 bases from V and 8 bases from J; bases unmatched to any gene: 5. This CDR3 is CAISGTRRYIQYF. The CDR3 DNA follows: TGTGCCATCAGTGGGACTAGGAGGTACATTCAGTACTTC.

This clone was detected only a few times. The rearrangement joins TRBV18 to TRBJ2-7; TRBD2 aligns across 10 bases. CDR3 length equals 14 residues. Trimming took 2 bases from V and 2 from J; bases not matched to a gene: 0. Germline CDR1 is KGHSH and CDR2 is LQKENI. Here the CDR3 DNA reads TGTGCCAGCTCACCAGGGACTAGCGCCTACGAGCAGTACTTC. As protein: CASSPGTSAYEQYF.

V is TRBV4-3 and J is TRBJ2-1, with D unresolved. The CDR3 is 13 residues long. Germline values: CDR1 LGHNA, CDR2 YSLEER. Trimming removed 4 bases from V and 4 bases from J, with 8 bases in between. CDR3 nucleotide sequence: TGCGCCAGCAGCCCGACGGATTACAATGAGCAGTTCTTC. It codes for CASSPTDYNEQFF.

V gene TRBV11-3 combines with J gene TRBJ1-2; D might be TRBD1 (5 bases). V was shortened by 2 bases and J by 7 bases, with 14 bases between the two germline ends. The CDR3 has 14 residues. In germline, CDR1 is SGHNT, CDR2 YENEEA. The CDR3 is CASSLWWDLTGYTF. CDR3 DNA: TGTGCCAGCAGCTTATGGTGGGACTTAACTGGCTACACCTTC.

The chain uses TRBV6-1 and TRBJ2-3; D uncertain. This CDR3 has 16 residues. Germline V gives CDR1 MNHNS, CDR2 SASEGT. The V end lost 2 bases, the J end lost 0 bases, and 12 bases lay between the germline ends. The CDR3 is CASSELVFTSTDTQYF. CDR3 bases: TGTGCCAGCAGTGAATTGGTTTTTACTAGCACAGATACGCAGTATTTT.

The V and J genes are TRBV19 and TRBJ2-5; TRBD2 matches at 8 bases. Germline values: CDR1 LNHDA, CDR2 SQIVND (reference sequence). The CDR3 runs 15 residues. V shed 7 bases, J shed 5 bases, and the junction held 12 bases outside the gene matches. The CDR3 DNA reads TGTGCCAGTAATACAATCGGGGGGGCCCGGGAGACCCAGTACTTC. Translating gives CASNTIGGARETQYF.

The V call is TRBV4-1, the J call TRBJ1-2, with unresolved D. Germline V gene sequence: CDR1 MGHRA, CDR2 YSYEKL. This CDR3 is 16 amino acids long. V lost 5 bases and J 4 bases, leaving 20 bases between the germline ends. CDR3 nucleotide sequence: TGCGCCAGCAGCTTTGTTAAGAACCGAAAGACCTATGGCTACACCTTC. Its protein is CASSFVKNRKTYGYTF.

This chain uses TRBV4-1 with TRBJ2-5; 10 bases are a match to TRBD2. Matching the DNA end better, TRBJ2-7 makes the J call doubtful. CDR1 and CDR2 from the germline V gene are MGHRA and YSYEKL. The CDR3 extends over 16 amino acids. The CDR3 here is CASSLLAGGSPYEQYF. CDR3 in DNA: TGCGCCAGCAGCCTGTTAGCGGGAGGCTCTCCCTACGAGCAGTACTTC.

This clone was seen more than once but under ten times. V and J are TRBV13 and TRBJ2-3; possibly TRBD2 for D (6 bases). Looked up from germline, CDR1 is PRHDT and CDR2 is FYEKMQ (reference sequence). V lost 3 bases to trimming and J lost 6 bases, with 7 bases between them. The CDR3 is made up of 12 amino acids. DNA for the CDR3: TGTGCCAGCAGCTTTGGGAGGGATACGCAGTATTTT. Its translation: CASSFGRDTQYF.

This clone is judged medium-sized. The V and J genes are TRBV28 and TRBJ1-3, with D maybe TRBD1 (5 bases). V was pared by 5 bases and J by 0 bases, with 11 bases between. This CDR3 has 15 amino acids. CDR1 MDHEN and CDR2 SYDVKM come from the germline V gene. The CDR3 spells CASSLTVRSGNTIYF. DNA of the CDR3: TGTGCCAGCAGTCTGACAGTACGCTCTGGAAACACCATATATTTT.

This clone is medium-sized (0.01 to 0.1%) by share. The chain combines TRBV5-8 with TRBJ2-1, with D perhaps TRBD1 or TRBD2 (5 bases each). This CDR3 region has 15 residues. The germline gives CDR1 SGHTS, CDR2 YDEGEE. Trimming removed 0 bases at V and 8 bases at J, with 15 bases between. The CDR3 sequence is CASSLGVGTEDEQFF. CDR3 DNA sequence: TGTGCCAGCAGCTTGGGGGTCGGGACCGAAGATGAGCAGTTCTTC. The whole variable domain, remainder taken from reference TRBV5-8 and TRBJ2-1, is EAGVTQSPTHLIKTRGQQATLRCSPISGHTSVYWYQQALGLGLQFLLWYDEGEERNRGNFPPRFSGRQFPNYSSELNVNALELEDSALYLCASSLGVGTEDEQFFGPGTRLTVL.

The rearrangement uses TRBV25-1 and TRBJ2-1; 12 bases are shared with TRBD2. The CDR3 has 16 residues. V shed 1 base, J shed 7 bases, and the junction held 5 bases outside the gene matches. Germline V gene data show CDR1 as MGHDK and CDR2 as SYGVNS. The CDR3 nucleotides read TGTGCCAGCAGTGAATGGGGGACTAGCGGGTTTAATGAGCAGTTCTTC. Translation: CASSEWGTSGFNEQFF.

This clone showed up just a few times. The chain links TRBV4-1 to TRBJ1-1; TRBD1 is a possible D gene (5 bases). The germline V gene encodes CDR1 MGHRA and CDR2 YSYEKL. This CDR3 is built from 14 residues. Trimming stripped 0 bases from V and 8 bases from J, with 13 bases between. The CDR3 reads CASSQESQGEEAFF. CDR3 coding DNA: TGCGCCAGCAGCCAAGAGAGTCAGGGTGAAGAAGCTTTCTTT.

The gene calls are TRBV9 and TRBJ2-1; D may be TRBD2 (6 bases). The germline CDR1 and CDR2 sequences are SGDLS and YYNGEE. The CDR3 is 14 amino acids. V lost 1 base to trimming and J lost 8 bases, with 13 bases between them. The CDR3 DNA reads TGTGCCAGCAGCGTATATGGGGAGGTAGATGAGCAGTTCTTC. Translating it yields CASSVYGEVDEQFF.

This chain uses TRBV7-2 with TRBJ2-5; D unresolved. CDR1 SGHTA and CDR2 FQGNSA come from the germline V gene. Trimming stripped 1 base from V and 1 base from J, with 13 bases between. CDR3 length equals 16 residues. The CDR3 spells CASSLGPLGLQETQYF. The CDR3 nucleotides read TGTGCCAGCAGCTTAGGCCCCTTAGGGCTCCAAGAGACCCAGTACTTC.

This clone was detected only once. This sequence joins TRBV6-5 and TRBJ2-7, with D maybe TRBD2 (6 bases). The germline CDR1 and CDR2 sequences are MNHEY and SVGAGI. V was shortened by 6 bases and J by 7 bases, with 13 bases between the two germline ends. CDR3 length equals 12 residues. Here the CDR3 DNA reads TGTGCCAGCAGGTCGGGAGCTCGAGAGCAGTACTTC. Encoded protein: CASRSGAREQYF.

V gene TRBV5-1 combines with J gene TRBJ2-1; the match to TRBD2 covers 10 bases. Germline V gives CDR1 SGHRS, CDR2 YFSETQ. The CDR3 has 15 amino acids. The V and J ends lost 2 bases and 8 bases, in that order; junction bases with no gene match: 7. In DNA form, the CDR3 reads TGCGCCAGCAGCTTAGGAGCGGGGGGGCCCCATGAGCAGTTCTTC. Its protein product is CASSLGAGGPHEQFF.

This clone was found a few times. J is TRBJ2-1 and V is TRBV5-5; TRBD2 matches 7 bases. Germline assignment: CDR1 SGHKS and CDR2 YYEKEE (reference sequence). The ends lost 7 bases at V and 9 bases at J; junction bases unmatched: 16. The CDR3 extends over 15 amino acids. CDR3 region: CASLSMSGAGGEQFF. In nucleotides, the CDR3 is TGTGCCAGCCTTTCCATGAGCGGGGCCGGAGGTGAGCAGTTCTTC.

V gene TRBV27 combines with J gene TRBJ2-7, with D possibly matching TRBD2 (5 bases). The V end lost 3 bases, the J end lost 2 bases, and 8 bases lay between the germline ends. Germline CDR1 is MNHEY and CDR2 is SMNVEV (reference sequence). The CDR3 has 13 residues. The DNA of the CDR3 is TGTGCCAGCAGTTTCGGGAATACCTACGAGCAGTACTTC. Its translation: CASSFGNTYEQYF.

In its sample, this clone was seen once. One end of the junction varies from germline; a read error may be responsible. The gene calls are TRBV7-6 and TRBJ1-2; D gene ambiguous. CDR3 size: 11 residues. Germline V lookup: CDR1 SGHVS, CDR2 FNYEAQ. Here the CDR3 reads CASSLSWLPLF. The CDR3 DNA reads TGTGCCAGCAGCTTGTCCTGGCTCCCTCTTTTC.